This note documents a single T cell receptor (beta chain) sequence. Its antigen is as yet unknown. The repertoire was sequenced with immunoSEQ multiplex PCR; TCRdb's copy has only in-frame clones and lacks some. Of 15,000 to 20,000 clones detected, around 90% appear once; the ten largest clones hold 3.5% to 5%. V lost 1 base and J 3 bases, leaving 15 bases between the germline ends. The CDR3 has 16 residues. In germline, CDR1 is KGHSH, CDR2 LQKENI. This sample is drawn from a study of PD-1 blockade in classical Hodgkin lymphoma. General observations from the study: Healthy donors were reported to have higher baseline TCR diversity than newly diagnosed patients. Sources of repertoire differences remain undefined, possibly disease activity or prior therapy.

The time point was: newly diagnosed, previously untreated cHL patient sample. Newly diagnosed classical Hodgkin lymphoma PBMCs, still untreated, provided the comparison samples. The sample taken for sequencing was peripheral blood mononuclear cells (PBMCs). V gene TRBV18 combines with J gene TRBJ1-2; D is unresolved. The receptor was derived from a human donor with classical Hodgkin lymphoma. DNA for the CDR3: TGTGCCAGCTCACCACTTGACTCCTCGGTGGACTATGGCTACACCTTC. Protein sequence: CASSPLDSSVDYGYTF.